Listed below are T cell receptor beta chains from one sample, sequenced in a study of OX40 agonist ivuxolimab in advanced cancers. The assay was immunoSEQ multiplex PCR, and TCRdb's table has in-frame clones only and misses some. Of fewer than 85,000 clones listed, about 89% were seen once; the top ten hold around 0.39%. The starting material was CD4+ or CD8+ T cells sorted from blood, obtained in a trial of the OX40 agonist ivuxolimab. These receptors all come from an adult with an advanced solid tumor such as melanoma, head and neck, liver or kidney cancer. Both conserved end residues are trimmed from each CDR3.

j_gene | v_gene | CDR3aa
TRBJ2-7 | TRBV19 | ASSIGGTGSYEQY
TRBJ2-5 | TRBV25-1 | ASSEPRALTQY
TRBJ2-5 | TRBV15 | ATSREGLEETQY
TRBJ1-4 | TRBV4-2 | ASSQDRTAPSKLF
TRBJ2-3 | TRBV30 | AWSLPGLGTQY
TRBJ2-3 | TRBV7-2 | ASSSDRVADTQY
TRBJ2-3 | TRBV9 | ASSAGGDSSTDTQY
TRBJ1-1 | TRBV2 | ASTRGINTEAF
TRBJ1-2 | TRBV4-3 | ASSQVGTGGSYT
TRBJ2-2 | TRBV15 | ATSRGVGLSTGELF
TRBJ1-2 | TRBV4-2 | ASSQELGDRGWRGYT
TRBJ1-2 | TRBV15 | ATSETGGRGYT
TRBJ2-3 | TRBV28 | ASSPSVGGSDTQY
TRBJ1-1 | TRBV5-5 | ASSLGTTGGTEAF
TRBJ2-1 | TRBV28 | AIRSGGAYNEQF
TRBJ2-3 | TRBV6-6 | ASSYSSSGSTDTQY
TRBJ1-2 | TRBV19 | ASSTRQPRGYGYT
TRBJ1-5 | TRBV5-1 | ASSLDSLNQPQH
TRBJ1-2 | TRBV9 | ASSPLGRNYGYT
TRBJ1-1 | TRBV6-5 | ASKGWNAEAF
TRBJ2-5 | TRBV5-1 | ASNSRGVWETQY
TRBJ2-5 | TRBV11-3 | ASSLGLNQETQY
TRBJ2-4 | TRBV6-5 | ASSYSGPAKNIQY
TRBJ2-1 | TRBV7-3 | ASSFRSGRDEQF
TRBJ1-3 | TRBV5-6 | ASSLGAAGNTIY
TRBJ2-3 | TRBV6-6 | ASRAKRGGTDTQY
TRBJ2-7 | TRBV18 | ASSRSGSTYEQY
TRBJ1-1 | TRBV25-1 | ASSPPGLPEAF
TRBJ1-2 | TRBV19 | ASADRPGHQAGYT
TRBJ2-2 | TRBV5-1 | ASSLVQGAIGELF
TRBJ1-5 | TRBV10-3 | AISDHRGGVGNQPQH
TRBJ2-2 | TRBV5-4 | ASSPQLGLTNTGELF
TRBJ2-3 | TRBV20-1 | SAKGADTQY